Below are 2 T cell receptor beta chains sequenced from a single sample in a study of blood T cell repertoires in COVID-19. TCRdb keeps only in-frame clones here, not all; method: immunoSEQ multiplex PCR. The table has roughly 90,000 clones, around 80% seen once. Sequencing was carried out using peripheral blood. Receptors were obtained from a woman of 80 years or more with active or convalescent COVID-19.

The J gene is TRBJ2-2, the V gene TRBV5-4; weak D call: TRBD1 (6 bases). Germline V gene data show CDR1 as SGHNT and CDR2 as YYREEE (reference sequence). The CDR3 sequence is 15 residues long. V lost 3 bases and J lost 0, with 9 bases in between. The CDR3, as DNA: TGTGCCAGCAGCTCCGGACAGTCGAACACCGGGGAGCTGTTTTTT. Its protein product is CASSSGQSNTGELFF.

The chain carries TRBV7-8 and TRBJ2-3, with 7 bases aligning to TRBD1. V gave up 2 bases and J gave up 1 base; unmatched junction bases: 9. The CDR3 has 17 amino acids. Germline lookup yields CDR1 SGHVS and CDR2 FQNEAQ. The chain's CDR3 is CASSLSQGVYGTDTQYF. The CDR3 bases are TGTGCCAGCAGCTTAAGTCAGGGGGTGTACGGCACAGATACGCAGTATTTT.